This T cell receptor (beta chain) was captured by sequencing in a study of breast tumors, draining lymph nodes, adjacent tissues. Using its own MiXCR run on the multiplex PCR reads, TCRdb lists one record per CDR3 protein. Among about 7,600 distinct CDR3 sequences listed, 65% to 75% were seen once. Study outcomes and limitations: The lymph node origin of tumor T cells was framed as consistent with a hypothesis, not demonstrated. Tumor repertoires ranked between lymph nodes and nontumor tissue in diversity, with V and J gene preferences. The data were judged consistent with most tumor T cells coming from lymph node and expanding in tumor.

This clonotype came up once. Its cognate antigen is unknown. The sequenced sample was tumor-adjacent breast tissue. The sequence derives from a female donor with breast cancer. Some clones in this sample may be carry-over from other donors' samples.

CDR3 sequence reads: CATSDSQGANEKLFF. Written as DNA, the CDR3 is TGTGCCACCAGTGATTCACAGGGAGCTAATGAAAAACTGTTTTTT. The chain couples TRBV24-1 to TRBJ1-4; D is perhaps TRBD1 (6 bases). The V gene lost 2 bases and the J gene lost 3 bases, with 9 bases spanning the gap. The CDR3 loop spans 15 amino acids. Per germline, CDR1 KGHDR and CDR2 SFDVKD.